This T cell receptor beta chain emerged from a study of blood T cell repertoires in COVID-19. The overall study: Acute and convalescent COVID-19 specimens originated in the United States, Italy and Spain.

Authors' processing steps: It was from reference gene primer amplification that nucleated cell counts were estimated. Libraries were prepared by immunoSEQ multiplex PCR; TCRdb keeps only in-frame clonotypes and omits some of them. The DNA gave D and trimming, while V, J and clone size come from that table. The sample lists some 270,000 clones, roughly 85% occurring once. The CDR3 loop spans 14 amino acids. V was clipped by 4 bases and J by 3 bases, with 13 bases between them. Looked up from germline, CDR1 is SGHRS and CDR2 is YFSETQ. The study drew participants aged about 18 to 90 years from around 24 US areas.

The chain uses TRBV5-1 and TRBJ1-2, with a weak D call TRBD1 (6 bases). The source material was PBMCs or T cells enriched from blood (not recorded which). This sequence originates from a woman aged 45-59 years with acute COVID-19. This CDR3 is CASSAGDSDYGYTF. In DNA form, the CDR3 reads TGCGCCAGCAGCGCAGGGGATTCGGACTATGGCTACACCTTC.